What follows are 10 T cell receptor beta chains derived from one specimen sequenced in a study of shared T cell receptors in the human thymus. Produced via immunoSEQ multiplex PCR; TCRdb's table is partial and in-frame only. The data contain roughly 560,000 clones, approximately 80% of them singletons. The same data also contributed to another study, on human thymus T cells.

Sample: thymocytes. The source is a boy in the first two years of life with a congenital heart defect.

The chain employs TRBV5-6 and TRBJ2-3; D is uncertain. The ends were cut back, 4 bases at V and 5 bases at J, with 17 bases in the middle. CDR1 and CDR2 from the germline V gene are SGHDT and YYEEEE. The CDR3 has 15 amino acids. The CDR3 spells CASSVRLPHGDTQYF. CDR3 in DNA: TGTGCCAGCAGCGTCAGACTCCCCCATGGAGATACGCAGTATTTT.

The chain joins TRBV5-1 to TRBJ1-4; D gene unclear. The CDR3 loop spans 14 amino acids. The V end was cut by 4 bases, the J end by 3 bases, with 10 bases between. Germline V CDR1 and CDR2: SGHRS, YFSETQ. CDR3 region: CASSRVFANEKLFF. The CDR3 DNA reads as TGCGCCAGCAGCCGGGTCTTCGCTAATGAAAAACTGTTTTTT.

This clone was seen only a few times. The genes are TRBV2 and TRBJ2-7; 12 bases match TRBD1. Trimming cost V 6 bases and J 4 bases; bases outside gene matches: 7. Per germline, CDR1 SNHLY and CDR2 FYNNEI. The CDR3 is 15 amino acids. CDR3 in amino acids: CASRPGTGGQYEQYF. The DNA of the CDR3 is TGTGCCAGCAGGCCCGGGACAGGGGGCCAGTACGAGCAGTACTTC.

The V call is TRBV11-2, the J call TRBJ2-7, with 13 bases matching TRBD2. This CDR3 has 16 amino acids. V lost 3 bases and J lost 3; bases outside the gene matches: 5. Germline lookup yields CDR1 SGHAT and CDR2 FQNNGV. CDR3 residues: CASSFRTSGSFYEQYF. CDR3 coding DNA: TGTGCCAGCAGCTTTCGGACTAGCGGGAGTTTCTACGAGCAGTACTTC. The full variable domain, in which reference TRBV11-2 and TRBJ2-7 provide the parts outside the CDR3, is EAGVAQSPRYKIIEKRQSVAFWCNPISGHATLYWYQQILGQGPKLLIQFQNNGVVDDSQLPKDRFSAERLKGVDSTLKIQPAKLEDSAVYLCASSFRTSGSFYEQYFGPGTRLTVT.

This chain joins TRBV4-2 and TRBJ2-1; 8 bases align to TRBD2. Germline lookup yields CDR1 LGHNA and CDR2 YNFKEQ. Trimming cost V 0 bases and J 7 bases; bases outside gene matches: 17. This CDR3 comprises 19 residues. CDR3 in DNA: TGTGCCAGCAGCCAAGATAATCCATCAGCGGGAGCCTTATTTAATGAGCAGTTCTTC. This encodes CASSQDNPSAGALFNEQFF.

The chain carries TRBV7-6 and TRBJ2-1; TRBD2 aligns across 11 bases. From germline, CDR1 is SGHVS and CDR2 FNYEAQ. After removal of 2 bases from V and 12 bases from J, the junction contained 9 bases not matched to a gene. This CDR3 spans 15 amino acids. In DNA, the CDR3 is TGTGCCAGCAGCTTATTAGCGGGAGGGCCGGTCGGGCAGTTCTTC. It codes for CASSLLAGGPVGQFF. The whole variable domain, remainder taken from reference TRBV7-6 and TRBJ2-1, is GAGVSQSPRYKVTKRGQDVALRCDPISGHVSLYWYRQALGQGPEFLTYFNYEAQQDKSGLPNDRFSAERPEGSISTLTIQRTEQRDSAMYRCASSLLAGGPVGQFFGPGTRLTVL.

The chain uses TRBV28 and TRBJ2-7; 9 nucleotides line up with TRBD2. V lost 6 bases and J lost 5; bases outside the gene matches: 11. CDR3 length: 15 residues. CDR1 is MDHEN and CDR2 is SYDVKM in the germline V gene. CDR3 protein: CASSLKREEFHEQYF. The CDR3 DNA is TGTGCCAGCAGCCTAAAGCGGGAGGAATTCCACGAGCAGTACTTC.

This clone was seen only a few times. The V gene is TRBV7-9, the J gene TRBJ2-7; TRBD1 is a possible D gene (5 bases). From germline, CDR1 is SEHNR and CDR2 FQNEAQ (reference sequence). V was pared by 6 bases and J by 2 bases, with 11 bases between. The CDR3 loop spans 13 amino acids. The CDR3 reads CASSRGNTYEQYF. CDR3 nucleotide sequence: TGTGCCAGCAGTAGGGGAAACACCTACGAGCAGTACTTC.

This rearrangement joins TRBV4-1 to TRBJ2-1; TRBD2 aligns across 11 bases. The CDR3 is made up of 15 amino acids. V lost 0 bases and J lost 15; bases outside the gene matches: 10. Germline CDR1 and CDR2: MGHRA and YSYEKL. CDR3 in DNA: TGCGCCAGCAGCCAAGATGCTCCGGGGACTAGCGGTCCGTTCTTC. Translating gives CASSQDAPGTSGPFF.

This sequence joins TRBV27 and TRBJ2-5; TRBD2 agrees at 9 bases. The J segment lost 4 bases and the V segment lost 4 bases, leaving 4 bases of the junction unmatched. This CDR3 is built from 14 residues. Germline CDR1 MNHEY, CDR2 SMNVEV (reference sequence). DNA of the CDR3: TGTGCCAGCAGTTCGACTAGCGGCTCAGAGACCCAGTACTTC. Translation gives CASSSTSGSETQYF.